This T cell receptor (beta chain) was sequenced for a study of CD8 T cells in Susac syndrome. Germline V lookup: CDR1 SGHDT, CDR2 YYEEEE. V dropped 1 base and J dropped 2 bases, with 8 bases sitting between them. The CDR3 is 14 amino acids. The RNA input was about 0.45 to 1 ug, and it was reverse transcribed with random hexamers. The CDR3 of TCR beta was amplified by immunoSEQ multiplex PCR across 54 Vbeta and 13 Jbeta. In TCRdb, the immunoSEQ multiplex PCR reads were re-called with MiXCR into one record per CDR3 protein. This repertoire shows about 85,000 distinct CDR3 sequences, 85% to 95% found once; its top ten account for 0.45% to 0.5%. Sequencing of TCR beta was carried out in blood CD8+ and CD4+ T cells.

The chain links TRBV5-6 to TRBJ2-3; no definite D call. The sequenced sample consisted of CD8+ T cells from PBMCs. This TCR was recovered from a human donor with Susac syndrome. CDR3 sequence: CASSLRRVTDTQYF. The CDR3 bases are TGTGCCAGCAGCTTGCGTCGTGTCACAGATACGCAGTATTTT.